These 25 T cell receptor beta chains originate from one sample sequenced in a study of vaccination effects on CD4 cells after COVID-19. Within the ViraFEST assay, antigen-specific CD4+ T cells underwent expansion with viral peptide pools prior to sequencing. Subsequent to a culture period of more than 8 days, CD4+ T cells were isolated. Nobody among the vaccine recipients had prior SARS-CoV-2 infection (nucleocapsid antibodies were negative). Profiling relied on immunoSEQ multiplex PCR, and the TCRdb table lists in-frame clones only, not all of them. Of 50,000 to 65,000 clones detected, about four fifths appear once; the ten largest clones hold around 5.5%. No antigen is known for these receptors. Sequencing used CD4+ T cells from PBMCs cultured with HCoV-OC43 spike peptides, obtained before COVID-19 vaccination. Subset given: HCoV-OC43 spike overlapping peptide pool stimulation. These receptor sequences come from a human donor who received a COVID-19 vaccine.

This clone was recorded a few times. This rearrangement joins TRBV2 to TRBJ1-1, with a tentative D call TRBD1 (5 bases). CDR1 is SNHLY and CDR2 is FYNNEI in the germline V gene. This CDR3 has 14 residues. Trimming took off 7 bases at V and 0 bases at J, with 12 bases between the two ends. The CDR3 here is CASTSETVNTEAFF. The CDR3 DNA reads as TGTGCCAGCACCTCCGAGACAGTGAACACTGAAGCTTTCTTT.

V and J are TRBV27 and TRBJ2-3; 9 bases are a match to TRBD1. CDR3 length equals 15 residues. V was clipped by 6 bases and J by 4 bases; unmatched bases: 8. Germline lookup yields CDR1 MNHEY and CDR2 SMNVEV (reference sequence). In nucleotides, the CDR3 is TGTGCCAGCAGGCACAGGGGGCGCATCTCAGATACGCAGTATTTT. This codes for CASRHRGRISDTQYF.

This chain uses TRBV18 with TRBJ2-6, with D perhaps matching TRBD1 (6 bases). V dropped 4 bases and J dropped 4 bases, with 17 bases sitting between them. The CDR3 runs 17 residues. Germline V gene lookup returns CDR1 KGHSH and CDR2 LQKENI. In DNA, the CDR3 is TGTGCCAGCTCACGGCTCCAGGGGCTCACCGGGGCCAACGTCCTGACTTTC. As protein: CASSRLQGLTGANVLTF.

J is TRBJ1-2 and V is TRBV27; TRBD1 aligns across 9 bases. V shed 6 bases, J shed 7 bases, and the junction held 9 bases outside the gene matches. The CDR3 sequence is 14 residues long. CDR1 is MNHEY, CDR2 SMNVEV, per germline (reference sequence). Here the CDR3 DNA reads TGTGCCAGCAGACCCCGACAGGGGGTTACTGGCTACACCTTC. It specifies CASRPRQGVTGYTF.

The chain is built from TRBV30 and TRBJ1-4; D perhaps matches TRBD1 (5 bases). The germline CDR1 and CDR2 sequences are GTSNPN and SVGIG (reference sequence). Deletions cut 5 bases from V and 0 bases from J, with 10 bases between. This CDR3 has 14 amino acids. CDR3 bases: TGTGCCTGGGGCCGACAGACAACTAATGAAAAACTGTTTTTT. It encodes CAWGRQTTNEKLFF.

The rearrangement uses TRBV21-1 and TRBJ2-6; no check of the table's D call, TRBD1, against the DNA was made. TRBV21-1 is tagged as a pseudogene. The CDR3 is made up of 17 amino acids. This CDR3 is CASSKEGEKSGANVLTF. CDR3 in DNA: TGTGCCAGCAGCAAAGAGGGGGAAAAGTCTGGGGCCAACGTCCTGACTTTC.

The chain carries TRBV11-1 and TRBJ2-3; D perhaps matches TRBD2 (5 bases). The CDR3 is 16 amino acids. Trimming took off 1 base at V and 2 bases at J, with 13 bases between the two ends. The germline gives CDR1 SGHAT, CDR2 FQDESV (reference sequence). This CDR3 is CASSLVRGLITDTQYF. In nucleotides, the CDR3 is TGTGCCAGCAGCTTAGTGCGAGGGTTGATCACAGATACGCAGTATTTT.

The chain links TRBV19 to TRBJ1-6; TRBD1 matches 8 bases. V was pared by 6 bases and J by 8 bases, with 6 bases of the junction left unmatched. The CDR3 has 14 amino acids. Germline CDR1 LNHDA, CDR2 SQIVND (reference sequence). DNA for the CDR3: TGTGCCAGTAGCAGACAGGGGTGGGATTCACCCCTCCACTTT. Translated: CASSRQGWDSPLHF. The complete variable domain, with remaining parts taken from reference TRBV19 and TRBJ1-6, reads DGGITQSPKYLFRKEGQNVTLSCEQNLNHDAMYWYRQDPGQGLRLIYYSQIVNDFQKGDIAEGYSVSREKKESFPLTVTSAQKNPTAFYLCASSRQGWDSPLHFGNGTRLTVT.

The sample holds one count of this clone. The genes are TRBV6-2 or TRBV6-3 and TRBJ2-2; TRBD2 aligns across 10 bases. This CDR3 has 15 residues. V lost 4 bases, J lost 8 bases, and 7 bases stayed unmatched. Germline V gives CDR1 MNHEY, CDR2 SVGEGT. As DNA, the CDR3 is TGTGCCAGCAGTTCTAGAGCGGGGGGGCCTGGGGAGCTGTTTTTT. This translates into CASSSRAGGPGELFF.

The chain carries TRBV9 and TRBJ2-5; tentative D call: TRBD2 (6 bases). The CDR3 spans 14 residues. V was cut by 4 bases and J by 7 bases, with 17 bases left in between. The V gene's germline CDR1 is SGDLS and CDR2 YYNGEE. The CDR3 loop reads CASSFGGAEGTQYF. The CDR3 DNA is TGTGCCAGCAGCTTTGGAGGGGCGGAGGGGACCCAGTACTTC.

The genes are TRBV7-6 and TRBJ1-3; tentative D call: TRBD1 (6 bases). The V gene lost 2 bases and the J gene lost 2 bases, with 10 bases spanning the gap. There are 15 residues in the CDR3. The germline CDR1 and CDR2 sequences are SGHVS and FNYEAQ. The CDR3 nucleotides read TGTGCCAGCAGCTTAAACAGGGCCCCTGGAAACACCATATATTTT. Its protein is CASSLNRAPGNTIYF. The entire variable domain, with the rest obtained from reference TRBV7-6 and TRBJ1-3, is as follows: GAGVSQSPRYKVTKRGQDVALRCDPISGHVSLYWYRQALGQGPEFLTYFNYEAQQDKSGLPNDRFSAERPEGSISTLTIQRTEQRDSAMYRCASSLNRAPGNTIYFGEGSWLTVV.

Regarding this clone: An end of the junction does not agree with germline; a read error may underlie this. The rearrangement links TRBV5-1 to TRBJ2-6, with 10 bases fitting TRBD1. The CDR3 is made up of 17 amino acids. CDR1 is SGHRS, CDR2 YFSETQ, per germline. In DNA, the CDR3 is TGCGCCAGCAGCGAGAACCCCACAGGGACAGGGGTCAACGTCCTGACTTTC. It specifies CASSENPTGTGVNVLTF.

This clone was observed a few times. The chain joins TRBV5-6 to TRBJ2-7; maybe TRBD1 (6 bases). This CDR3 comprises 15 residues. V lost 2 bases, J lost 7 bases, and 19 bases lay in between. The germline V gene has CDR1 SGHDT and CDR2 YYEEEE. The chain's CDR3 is CASSFYGDKLWEQYV. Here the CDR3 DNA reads TGTGCCAGCAGCTTTTACGGGGACAAACTCTGGGAGCAGTACGTC.

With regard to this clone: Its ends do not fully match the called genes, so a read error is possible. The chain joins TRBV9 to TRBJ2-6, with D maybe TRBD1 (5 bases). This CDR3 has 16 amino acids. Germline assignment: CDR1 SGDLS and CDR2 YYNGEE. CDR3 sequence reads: CASGPGHNSGTNVLTF. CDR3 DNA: TGTGCCAGCGGCCCAGGGCACAACTCTGGGACCAACGTCCTGACTTTC.

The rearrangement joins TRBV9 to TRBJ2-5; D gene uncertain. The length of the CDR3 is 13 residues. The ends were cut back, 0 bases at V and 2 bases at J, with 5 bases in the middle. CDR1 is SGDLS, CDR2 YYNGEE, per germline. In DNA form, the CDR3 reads TGTGCCAGCAGCGTAGGCCAGCAAGAGACCCAGTACTTC. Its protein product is CASSVGQQETQYF.

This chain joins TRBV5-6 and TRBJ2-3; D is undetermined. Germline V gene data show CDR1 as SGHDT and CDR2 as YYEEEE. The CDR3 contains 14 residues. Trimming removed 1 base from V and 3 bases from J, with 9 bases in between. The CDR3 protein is CASSLLTRTDTQYF. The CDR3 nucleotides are TGTGCCAGCAGCTTGTTGACCCGTACAGATACGCAGTATTTT.

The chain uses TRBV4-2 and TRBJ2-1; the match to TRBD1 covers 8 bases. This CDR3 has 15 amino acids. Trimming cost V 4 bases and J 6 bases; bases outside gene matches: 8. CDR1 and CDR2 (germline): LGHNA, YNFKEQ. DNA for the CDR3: TGTGCCAGCAGCCCAACCGGGACAGGACTCAATGAGCAGTTCTTC. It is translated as CASSPTGTGLNEQFF.

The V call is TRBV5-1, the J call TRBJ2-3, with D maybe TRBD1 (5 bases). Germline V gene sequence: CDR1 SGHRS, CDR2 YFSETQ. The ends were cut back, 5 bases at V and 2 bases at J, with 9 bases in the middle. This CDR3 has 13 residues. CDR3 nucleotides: TGCGCCAGCAGGGACACGTTCACAGATACGCAGTATTTT. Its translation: CASRDTFTDTQYF.

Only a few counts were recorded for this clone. CDR3 in amino acids: CASSPLDPAGNTIYF. CDR3 DNA sequence: TGCGCCAGCAGCCCCTTGGATCCAGCTGGAAACACCATATATTTT. The chain links TRBV5-1 to TRBJ1-3; D unresolved. This CDR3 has 15 amino acids. CDR1 and CDR2 (germline): SGHRS, YFSETQ. The germline V and J ends were trimmed by 4 bases and 2 bases, with 13 bases remaining between them.

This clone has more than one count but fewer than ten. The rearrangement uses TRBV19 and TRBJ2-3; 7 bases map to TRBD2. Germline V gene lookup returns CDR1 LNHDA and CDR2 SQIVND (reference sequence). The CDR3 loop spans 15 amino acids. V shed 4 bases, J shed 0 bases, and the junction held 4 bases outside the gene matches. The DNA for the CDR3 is TGTGCCAGTAGTACTGGACTAGTGAGCACAGATACGCAGTATTTT. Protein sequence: CASSTGLVSTDTQYF.

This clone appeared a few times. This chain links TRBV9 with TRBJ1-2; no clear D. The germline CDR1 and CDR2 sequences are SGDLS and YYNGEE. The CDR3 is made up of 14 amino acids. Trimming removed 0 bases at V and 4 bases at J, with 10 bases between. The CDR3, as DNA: TGTGCCAGCAGCGTAGTAAGGTTGGGCTATGGCTACACCTTC. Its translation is CASSVVRLGYGYTF.

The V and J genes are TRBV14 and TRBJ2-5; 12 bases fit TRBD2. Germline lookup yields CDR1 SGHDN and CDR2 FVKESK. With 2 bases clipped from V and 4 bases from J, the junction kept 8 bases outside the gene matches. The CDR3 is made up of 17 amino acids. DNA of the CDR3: TGTGCCAGCAGCCAATACCTACTAGCGGGGGGTCCAGAGACCCAGTACTTC. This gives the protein CASSQYLLAGGPETQYF.

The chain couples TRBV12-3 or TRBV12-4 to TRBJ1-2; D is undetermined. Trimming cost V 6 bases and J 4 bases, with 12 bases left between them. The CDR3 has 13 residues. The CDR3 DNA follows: TGTGCCAGCAGCCCCTATACGCGCTATGGCTACACCTTC. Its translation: CASSPYTRYGYTF.

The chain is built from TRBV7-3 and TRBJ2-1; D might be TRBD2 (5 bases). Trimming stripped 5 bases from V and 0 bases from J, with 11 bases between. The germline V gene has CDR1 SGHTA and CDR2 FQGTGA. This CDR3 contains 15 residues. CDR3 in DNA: TGTGCCAGCAGCCCTAATAGCGTCTCCTACAATGAGCAGTTCTTC. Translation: CASSPNSVSYNEQFF. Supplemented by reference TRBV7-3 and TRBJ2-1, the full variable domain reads GAGVSQTPSNKVTEKGKYVELRCDPISGHTALYWYRQSLGQGPEFLIYFQGTGAADDSGLPNDRFFAVRPEGSVSTLKIQRTERGDSAVYLCASSPNSVSYNEQFFGPGTRLTVL.

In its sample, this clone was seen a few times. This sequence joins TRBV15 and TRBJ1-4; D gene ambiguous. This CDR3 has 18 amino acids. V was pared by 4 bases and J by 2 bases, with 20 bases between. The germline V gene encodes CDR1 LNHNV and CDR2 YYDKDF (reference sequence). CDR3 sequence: CATSKPTWEERTNEKLFF. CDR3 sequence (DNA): TGTGCCACCAGCAAACCCACTTGGGAGGAGAGGACTAATGAAAAACTGTTTTTT.